This T cell receptor beta chain stems from a study of vaccination and CD4 T cells after COVID-19. Broader study findings: Of the reactive clones in convalescent patients, a median roughly 90% showed up only post-vaccination.

An Oncomine TCR Beta short-read assay was used to sequence the DNA from cultured CD4+ T cells. TCRdb itself ran the PCR reads through MiXCR, one entry per CDR3 protein. The sample consists of around 6,800 distinct CDR3 sequences, 70% to 80% of them appearing once. This sample's treatment: roughly 10-day PBMC culture with coronavirus spike peptide pools or control peptides (ViraFEST assay). For ViraFEST, peptide pools expanded antigen-specific T cells, after which the TCRs were sequenced. On this clonotype: Its antigen is unidentified. The junction does not match germline at one end; this may be a read error.

Per the germline V gene, CDR1 is GTSNPN and CDR2 is SVGIG (reference sequence). This CDR3 comprises 13 residues. The sequenced material came from CD4+ T cells from blood, cultured in vitro. The sequence came from a human donor who had recovered from COVID-19. This chain links TRBV30 with TRBJ1-2; D may be TRBD1 (5 bases). The CDR3 DNA reads as TGTGCCTGGAGTGCCATTGACAGTTGGCGCTTCCCCTTC. Amino acid sequence: CAWSAIDSWRFPF.